The entry below describes one T cell receptor (beta chain). The data are from a study of cytomegalovirus exposure and HLA in healthy donors. The primer mix had 60 Vbeta and 13 Jbeta primers. Repertoires were generated with immunoSEQ multiplex PCR, while TCRdb's copy carries only in-frame clones and drops some. The sample holds about 190,000 clones, more than 65% seen once. CDR1 and CDR2 from the germline V gene are SGHDT and YYEEEE. This CDR3 is 14 amino acids long. The ends lost 0 bases at V and 6 bases at J; junction bases unmatched: 4. The V gene is TRBV5-6, the J gene TRBJ2-7; TRBD2 matches at 9 bases. This receptor was identified in a man aged 45-65 years in good health and CMV-seronegative. The material sequenced was PBMCs. This CDR3 reads CASSLGLAGFEQYF. The CDR3 DNA reads TGTGCCAGCAGCTTGGGGCTAGCGGGGTTCGAGCAGTACTTC.